The clone carrying this T cell receptor (beta chain) is a singleton in its sample. Its matching antigen is unknown. This specimen belongs to a study of T cell responses to AZD1222 COVID-19 vaccine. CDR1 is MNHEY, CDR2 SMNVEV, per germline (reference sequence). The CDR3 has 14 amino acids. Trimming removed 0 bases from V and 6 bases from J; junction bases left unmatched: 4. Sequencing used immunoSEQ multiplex PCR; TCRdb keeps in-frame clones, though not all of them. The sample holds roughly 140,000 clones, around 90% seen once. Overall study results and limits: Elevations in Spike-specific TCR breadth and depth followed administration of two AZD1222 doses. Spike-wide coverage was observed for vaccine-associated CD4 TCRs, with dominant responses at 160-218 and 743-854. Repertoires in all cases were sampled only once the peak T cell response had passed.

Here the sequenced sample was peripheral blood, taken 28 days after the second AZD1222 dose. The V gene is TRBV27, the J gene TRBJ1-2, with 7 bases matching TRBD1. This receptor was obtained from an adult who received the AZD1222 COVID-19 vaccine. DNA of the CDR3: TGTGCCAGCAGTTTATCGAAGGACAGGAATGGCTACACCTTC. Translated: CASSLSKDRNGYTF.